The 5 T cell receptor beta chains below were found in one sample sequenced in a study of T cells in Graves' hyperthyroidism and ophthalmopathy. The TCR beta CDR3 regions underwent amplification using RNA transcripts as the source. HTBI primers drove first-round RT-PCR of the TCR CDR3. In TCRdb, the multiplex PCR reads were re-called with MiXCR into one record per CDR3 protein. Altogether approximately 300,000 distinct CDR3 sequences are present, approximately 17% being singletons, with the ten largest covering around 35%. The specimen was blood. All receptors come from a man aged 25-45 years with Graves' hyperthyroidism.

The chain joins TRBV20-1 to TRBJ2-2, with no clear D. Germline assignment: CDR1 DFQATT and CDR2 SNEGSKA (reference sequence). Trimming stripped 3 bases from V and 2 bases from J, with 13 bases between. There are 15 residues in the CDR3. This CDR3 is CSARGWPGNTGELFF. Here the CDR3 DNA reads TGCAGTGCTAGGGGGTGGCCCGGCAACACCGGGGAGCTGTTTTTT.

The table lists this clonotype with many counts. The chain carries TRBV20-1 and TRBJ2-1, with D tentatively TRBD2 (5 bases). This CDR3 is 12 amino acids long. Germline assignment: CDR1 DFQATT and CDR2 SNEGSKA (reference sequence). V was shortened by 5 bases and J by 7 bases, with 12 bases between the two germline ends. In DNA, the CDR3 is TGCAGTGCTTCTAGGACTTTTAATGAGCAGTTCTTC. This encodes CSASRTFNEQFF.

This clonotype showed up many times. The rearrangement links TRBV20-1 to TRBJ2-7; 10 positions agree with TRBD1. The CDR3 has 15 amino acids. Unmatched junction bases numbered 10, after V lost 5 bases and J lost 3 bases. The V gene's germline CDR1 is DFQATT and CDR2 SNEGSKA (reference sequence). The CDR3 is CSASIRDRGGYEQYF. CDR3 DNA sequence: TGCAGTGCTTCGATTCGGGACAGGGGAGGCTACGAGCAGTACTTC.

This clonotype was observed at least ten times. The chain has TRBV12-3 or TRBV12-4 and TRBJ2-1, with 7 bases matching TRBD2. The CDR3 totals 15 residues. V was pared by 5 bases and J by 1 base, with 5 bases of the junction left unmatched. Here the CDR3 reads CASSREAGSYNEQFF. As DNA, the CDR3 is TGTGCCAGCAGTCGTGAAGCGGGATCCTACAATGAGCAGTTCTTC.

This clonotype came up many times. CDR3 DNA sequence: TGCGCCAGCAGCGGACCGGGCCTCTCCTACAATGAGCAGTTCTTC. The encoded protein is CASSGPGLSYNEQFF. The rearrangement joins TRBV5-1 to TRBJ2-1; D unresolved. This CDR3 is built from 15 residues. Trimming removed 4 bases at V and 0 bases at J, with 11 bases between. Germline loops: CDR1 SGHRS, CDR2 YFSETQ.